This T cell receptor beta chain was found in a study of blood T cells in healthy people across ages. The amount of total RNA extracted per sample was at least 5 micrograms. The authors ran a second PCR of roughly 6 to 12 cycles using a sample-barcoded 5' primer and a J-beta primer mix. TCRdb re-derived calls from the 5' RACE reads in MiXCR, one entry per CDR3 protein. The sample consists of about 1,400,000 distinct CDR3 sequences, 42% of them appearing once. The CDR3 has 15 amino acids. Germline CDR1 MGHDK, CDR2 SYGVNS. The ends were cut back, 5 bases at V and 4 bases at J, with 18 bases in the middle.

The genes are TRBV25-1 and TRBJ2-7; maybe TRBD2 (8 bases). The sequenced sample was blood. The source is a woman aged 18-35 years in good health. The CDR3 coding sequence is TGTGCCAGCAGTCGGGAGGGAGACAGGGATTACGAGCAGTACTTC. Protein: CASSREGDRDYEQYF.